This T cell receptor (beta chain) was identified in a study of cytomegalovirus exposure and HLA in healthy donors. Vbeta (60) and Jbeta (13) primers were used in the PCR. Clones were sequenced by immunoSEQ multiplex PCR, and TCRdb holds only the in-frame ones, with some missing. The table includes 170,000 or so clones, 65% to 85% detected once. Germline loops: CDR1 SGDLS, CDR2 YYNGEE. The CDR3 extends over 16 amino acids. V shed 4 bases and J shed 4 bases, with 17 bases lying between them. Findings and limits, study-wide: There were some public TCRs occurring in many donors, but most TCR sequences were rare. A link between a missense DCLRE1C variant and TCR beta V- and J-gene trimming emerged from a later analysis. Near-uniform donor sequencing depth was presumed by presence/absence analyses. Links to common viral pathogens appeared, in a later analysis, for several of the most significant clusters.

Regarding this clone: Its antigen is as yet unknown.

This chain links TRBV9 with TRBJ2-2; maybe TRBD2 (6 bases). The TCR originated in a woman aged 45-65 years in good health and CMV-seropositive. The sample consisted of PBMCs. The CDR3 DNA is TGTGCCAGCAGCCCCCAGGGACTTGGCGCCACCGGGGAGCTGTTTTTT. This encodes CASSPQGLGATGELFF.